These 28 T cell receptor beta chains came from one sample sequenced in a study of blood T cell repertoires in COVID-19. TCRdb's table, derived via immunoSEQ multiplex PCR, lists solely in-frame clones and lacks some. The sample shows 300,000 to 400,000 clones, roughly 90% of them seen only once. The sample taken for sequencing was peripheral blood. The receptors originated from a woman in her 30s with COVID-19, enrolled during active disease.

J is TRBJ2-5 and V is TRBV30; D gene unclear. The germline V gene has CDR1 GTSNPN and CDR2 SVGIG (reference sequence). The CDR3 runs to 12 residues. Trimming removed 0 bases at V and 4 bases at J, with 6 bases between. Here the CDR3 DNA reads TGTGCCTGGAGTGTATCCTCAGAGACCCAGTACTTC. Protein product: CAWSVSSETQYF.

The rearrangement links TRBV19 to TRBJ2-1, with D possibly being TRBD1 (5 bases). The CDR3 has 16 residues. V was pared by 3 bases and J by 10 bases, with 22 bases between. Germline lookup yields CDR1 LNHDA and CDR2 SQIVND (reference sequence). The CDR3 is CASSMHHGQGVLEQFF. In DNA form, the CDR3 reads TGTGCCAGTAGTATGCATCACGGACAAGGGGTGCTAGAGCAGTTCTTC.

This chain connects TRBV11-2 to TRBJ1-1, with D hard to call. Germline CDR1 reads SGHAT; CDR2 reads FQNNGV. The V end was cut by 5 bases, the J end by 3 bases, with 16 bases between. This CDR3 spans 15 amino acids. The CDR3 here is CASSPNGVVYTEAFF. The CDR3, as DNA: TGTGCCAGCAGCCCGAACGGGGTGGTTTACACTGAAGCTTTCTTT.

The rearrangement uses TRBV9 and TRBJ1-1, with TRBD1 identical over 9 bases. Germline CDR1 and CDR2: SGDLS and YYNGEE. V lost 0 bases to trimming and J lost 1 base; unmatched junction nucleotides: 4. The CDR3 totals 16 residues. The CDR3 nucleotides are TGTGCCAGCAGCGTAGCAGACAGGGGGTCGAACACTGAAGCTTTCTTT. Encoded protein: CASSVADRGSNTEAFF.

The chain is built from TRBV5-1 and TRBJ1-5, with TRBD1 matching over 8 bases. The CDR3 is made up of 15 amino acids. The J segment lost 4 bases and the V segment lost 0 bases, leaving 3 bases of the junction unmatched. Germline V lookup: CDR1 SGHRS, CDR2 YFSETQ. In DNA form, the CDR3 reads TGCGCCAGCAGCTTGGGACAGGGGATGAATCAGCCCCAGCATTTT. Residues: CASSLGQGMNQPQHF.

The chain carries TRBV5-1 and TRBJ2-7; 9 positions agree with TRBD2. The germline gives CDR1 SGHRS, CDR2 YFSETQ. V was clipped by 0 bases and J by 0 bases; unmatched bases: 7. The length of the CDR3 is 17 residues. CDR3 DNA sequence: TGCGCCAGCAGCTTGGCCTCTAGCGGGGCGAGCTCCTACGAGCAGTACTTC. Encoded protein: CASSLASSGASSYEQYF.

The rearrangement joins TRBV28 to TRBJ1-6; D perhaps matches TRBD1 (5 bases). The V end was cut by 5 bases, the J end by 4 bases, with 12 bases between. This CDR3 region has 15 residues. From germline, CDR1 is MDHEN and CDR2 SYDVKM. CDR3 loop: CASSPLTEYNSPLHF. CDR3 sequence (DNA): TGTGCCAGCAGTCCTTTGACAGAGTATAATTCACCCCTCCACTTT.

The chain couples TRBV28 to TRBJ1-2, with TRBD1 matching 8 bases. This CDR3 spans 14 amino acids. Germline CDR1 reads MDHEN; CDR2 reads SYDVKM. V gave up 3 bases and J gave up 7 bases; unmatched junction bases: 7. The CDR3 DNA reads TGTGCCAGCAGTTTGGCAGGGGGCGCCTTTGGCTACACCTTC. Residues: CASSLAGGAFGYTF.

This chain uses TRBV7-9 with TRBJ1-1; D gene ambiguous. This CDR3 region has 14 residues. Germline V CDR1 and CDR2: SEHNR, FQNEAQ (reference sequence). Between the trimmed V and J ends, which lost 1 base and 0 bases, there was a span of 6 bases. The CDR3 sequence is CASSLGLLNTEAFF. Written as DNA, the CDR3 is TGTGCCAGCAGCTTAGGGCTCTTGAACACTGAAGCTTTCTTT.

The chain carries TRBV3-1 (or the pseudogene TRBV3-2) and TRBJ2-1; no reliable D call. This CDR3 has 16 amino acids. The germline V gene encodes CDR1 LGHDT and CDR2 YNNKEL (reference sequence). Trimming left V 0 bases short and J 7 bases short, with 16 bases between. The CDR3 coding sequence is TGTGCCAGCAGCCAAGATGTAGCAACTGATCGAAATGAGCAGTTCTTC. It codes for CASSQDVATDRNEQFF.

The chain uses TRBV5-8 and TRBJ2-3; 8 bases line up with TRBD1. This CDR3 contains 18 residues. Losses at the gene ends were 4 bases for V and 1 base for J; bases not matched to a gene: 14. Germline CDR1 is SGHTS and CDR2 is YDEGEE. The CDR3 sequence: CASSRQGPPDLGTDTQYF. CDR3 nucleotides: TGTGCCAGCAGCCGACAGGGGCCCCCCGACCTAGGCACAGATACGCAGTATTTT.

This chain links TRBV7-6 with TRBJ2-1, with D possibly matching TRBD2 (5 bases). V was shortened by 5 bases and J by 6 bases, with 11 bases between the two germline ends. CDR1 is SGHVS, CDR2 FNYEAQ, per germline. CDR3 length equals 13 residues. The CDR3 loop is CASSGRGRNEQFF. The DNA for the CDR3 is TGTGCCAGCAGCGGCCGGGGTCGCAATGAGCAGTTCTTC. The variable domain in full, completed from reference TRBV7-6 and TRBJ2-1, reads GAGVSQSPRYKVTKRGQDVALRCDPISGHVSLYWYRQALGQGPEFLTYFNYEAQQDKSGLPNDRFSAERPEGSISTLTIQRTEQRDSAMYRCASSGRGRNEQFFGPGTRLTVL.

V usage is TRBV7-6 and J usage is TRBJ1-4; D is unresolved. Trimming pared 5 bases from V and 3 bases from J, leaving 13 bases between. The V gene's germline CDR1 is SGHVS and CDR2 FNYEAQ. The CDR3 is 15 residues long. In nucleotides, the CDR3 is TGTGCCAGCAGCCCCGGTAGTTCGGCTAATGAAAAACTGTTTTTT. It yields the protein CASSPGSSANEKLFF. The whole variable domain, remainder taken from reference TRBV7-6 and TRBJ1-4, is GAGVSQSPRYKVTKRGQDVALRCDPISGHVSLYWYRQALGQGPEFLTYFNYEAQQDKSGLPNDRFSAERPEGSISTLTIQRTEQRDSAMYRCASSPGSSANEKLFFGSGTQLSVL.

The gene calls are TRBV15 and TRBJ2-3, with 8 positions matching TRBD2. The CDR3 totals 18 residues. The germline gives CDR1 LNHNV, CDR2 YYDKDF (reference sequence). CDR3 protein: CTNTSFPPGGGRPDTQYF. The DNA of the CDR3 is TGTACCAACACCAGCTTCCCTCCGGGGGGGGGCCGCCCAGATACGCAGTATTTT. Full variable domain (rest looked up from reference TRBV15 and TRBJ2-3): DAMVIQNPRYQVTQFGKPVTLSCSQTLNHNVMYWYQQKSSQAPKLLFHYYDKDFNNEADTPDNFQSRRPNTSFCFLDIRSPGLGDTAMYLCTNTSFPPGGGRPDTQYFGPGTRLTVL.

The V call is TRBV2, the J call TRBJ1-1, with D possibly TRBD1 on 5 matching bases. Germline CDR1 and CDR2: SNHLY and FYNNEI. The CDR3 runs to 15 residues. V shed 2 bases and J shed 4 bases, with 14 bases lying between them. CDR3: CASSENPGVATEAFF. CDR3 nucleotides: TGTGCCAGCAGTGAAAATCCGGGGGTAGCCACTGAAGCTTTCTTT.

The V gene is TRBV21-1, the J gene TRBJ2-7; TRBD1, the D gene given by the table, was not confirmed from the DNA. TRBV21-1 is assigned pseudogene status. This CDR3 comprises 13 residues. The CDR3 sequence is CAMNWDIAYEQYF. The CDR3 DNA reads TGTGCCATGAACTGGGACATAGCCTACGAGCAGTACTTC.

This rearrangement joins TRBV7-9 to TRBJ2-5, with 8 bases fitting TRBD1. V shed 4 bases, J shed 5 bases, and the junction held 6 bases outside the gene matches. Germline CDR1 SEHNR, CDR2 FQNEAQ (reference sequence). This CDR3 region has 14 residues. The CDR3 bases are TGTGCCAGCAGCTCCCAGGGGGCGGGGGAGACCCAGTACTTC. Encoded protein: CASSSQGAGETQYF.

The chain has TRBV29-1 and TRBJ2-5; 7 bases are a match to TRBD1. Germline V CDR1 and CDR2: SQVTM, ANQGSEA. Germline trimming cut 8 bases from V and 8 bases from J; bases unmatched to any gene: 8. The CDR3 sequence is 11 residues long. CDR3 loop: CSPGTADTQYF. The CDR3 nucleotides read TGCAGCCCGGGGACAGCCGACACCCAGTACTTC.

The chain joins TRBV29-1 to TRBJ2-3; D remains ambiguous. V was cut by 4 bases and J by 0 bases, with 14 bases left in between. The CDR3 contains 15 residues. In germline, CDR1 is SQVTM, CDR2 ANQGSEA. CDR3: CSVATPLGSTDTQYF. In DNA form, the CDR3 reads TGCAGCGTTGCAACCCCTCTAGGTAGCACAGATACGCAGTATTTT.

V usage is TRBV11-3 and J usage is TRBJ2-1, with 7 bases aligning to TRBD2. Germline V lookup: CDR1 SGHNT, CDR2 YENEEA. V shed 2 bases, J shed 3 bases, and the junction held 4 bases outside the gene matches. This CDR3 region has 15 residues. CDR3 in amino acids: CASSLSAGDYNEQFF. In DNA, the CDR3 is TGTGCCAGCAGCTTATCTGCGGGAGACTACAATGAGCAGTTCTTC.

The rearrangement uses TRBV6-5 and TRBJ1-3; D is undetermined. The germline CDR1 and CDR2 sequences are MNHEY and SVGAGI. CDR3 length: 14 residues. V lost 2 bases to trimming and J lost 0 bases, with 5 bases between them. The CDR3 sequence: CASSYPGSGNTIYF. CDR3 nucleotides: TGTGCCAGCAGTTACCCAGGCTCTGGAAACACCATATATTTT.

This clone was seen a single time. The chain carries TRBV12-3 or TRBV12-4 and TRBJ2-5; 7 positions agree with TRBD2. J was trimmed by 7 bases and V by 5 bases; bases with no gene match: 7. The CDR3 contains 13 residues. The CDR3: CASSPGLVVTQYF. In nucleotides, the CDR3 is TGTGCCAGCAGTCCAGGACTAGTTGTGACCCAGTACTTC.

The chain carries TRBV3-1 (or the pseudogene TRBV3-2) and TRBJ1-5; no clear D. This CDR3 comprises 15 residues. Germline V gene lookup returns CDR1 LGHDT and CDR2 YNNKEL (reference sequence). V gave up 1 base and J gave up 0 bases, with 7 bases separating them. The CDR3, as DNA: TGTGCCAGCAGCCAAGGGGCAGCTAGCAATCAGCCCCAGCATTTT. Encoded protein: CASSQGAASNQPQHF.

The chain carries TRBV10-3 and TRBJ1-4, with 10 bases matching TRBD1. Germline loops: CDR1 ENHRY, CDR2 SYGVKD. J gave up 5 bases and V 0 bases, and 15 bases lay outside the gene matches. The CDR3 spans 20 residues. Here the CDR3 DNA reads TGTGCCATCAGTGAGTCTTTCGGACCGGGACAGGGGATGAAAAATGAAAAACTGTTTTTT. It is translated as CAISESFGPGQGMKNEKLFF.

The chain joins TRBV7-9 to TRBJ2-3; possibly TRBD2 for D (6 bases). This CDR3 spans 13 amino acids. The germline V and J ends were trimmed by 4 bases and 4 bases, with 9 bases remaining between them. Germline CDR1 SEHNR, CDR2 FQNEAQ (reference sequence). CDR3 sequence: CASSSTGADTQYF. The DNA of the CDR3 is TGTGCCAGCAGCTCGACGGGGGCAGATACGCAGTATTTT.

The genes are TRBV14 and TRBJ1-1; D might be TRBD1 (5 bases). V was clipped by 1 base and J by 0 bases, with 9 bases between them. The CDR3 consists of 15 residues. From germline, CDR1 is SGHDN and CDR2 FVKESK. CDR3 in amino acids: CASSQVRQMNTEAFF. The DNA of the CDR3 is TGTGCCAGCAGCCAAGTTCGACAGATGAACACTGAAGCTTTCTTT.

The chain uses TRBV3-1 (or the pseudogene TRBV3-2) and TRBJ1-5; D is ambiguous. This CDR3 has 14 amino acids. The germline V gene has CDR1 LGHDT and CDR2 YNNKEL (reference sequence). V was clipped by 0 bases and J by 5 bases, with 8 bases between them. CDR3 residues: CASSQEPGDQPQHF. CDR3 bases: TGTGCCAGCAGCCAAGAACCGGGAGATCAGCCCCAGCATTTT.

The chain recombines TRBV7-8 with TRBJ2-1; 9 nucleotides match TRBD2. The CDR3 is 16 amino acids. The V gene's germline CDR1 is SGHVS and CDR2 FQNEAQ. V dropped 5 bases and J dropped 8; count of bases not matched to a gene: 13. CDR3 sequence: CASSARASGARDEQFF. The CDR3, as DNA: TGTGCCAGCAGCGCTAGGGCTAGCGGGGCCCGGGATGAGCAGTTCTTC.